These 24 T cell receptor beta chains originate from one sample sequenced in a study of cytotoxic CD8 clonotypes in ibrutinib-treated CLL (dated by TCRdb to 2020 to 2022). The sample's time point label is to be understood as: progressive disease on ibrutinib. The library was produced with the immunoSEQ multiplex PCR assay. TCRdb mirrors the immuneACCESS table, restricted to in-frame sequences. Some clones are absent from its copies; in checked studies, under half trace to an unresolved V gene, and the reason for the others is unknown. The sample table records approximately 160,000 clones; roughly 88% of these occur just once. About 3% of the sample goes to the ten largest clones. This material consisted of PBMCs, taken at disease progression, from a patient treated with ibrutinib. Source of these receptors: a human donor with chronic lymphocytic leukemia.

This clone has just one count. This rearrangement joins TRBV5-1 to TRBJ2-5, with 11 bases fitting TRBD1. The CDR3 covers 15 residues. Germline values: CDR1 SGHRS, CDR2 YFSETQ. The J segment lost 5 bases and the V segment lost 3 bases, leaving 6 bases of the junction unmatched. The CDR3 nucleotides are TGCGCCAGCAGCTATAGGACAGGGGGCGCCGAGACCCAGTACTTC. This sequence encodes CASSYRTGGAETQYF.

This chain joins TRBV29-1 and TRBJ2-1, with a weak D call TRBD2 (5 bases). V gave up 6 bases and J gave up 0 bases, with 18 bases separating them. From germline, CDR1 is SQVTM and CDR2 ANQGSEA. The CDR3 covers 16 residues. CDR3 nucleotide sequence: TGCAGCGTACGCGGGTTGATAGCGAACTCCTACAATGAGCAGTTCTTC. It specifies CSVRGLIANSYNEQFF.

The rearrangement links TRBV10-3 to TRBJ1-1, with D possibly being TRBD1 (5 bases). The germline V gene has CDR1 ENHRY and CDR2 SYGVKD. V lost 7 bases to trimming and J lost 4 bases, with 16 bases between them. This CDR3 region has 14 residues. The CDR3 nucleotides are TGTGCCATCACCGAGTGGGACTGGGGCACTGAAGCTTTCTTT. It specifies CAITEWDWGTEAFF.

The chain has TRBV19 and TRBJ1-5; D is uncertain. Looked up from germline, CDR1 is LNHDA and CDR2 is SQIVND (reference sequence). The CDR3 is 16 amino acids. Trimming left V 5 bases short and J 2 bases short, with 16 bases between. CDR3 protein: CASSWYSAGGNQPQHF. In DNA form, the CDR3 reads TGTGCCAGTAGTTGGTATTCGGCAGGAGGCAATCAGCCCCAGCATTTT.

The chain couples TRBV5-1 to TRBJ2-6, with a tentative D call TRBD2 (6 bases). The CDR3 length is 19 residues. Germline values: CDR1 SGHRS, CDR2 YFSETQ. The V gene lost 2 bases and the J gene lost 4 bases, with 22 bases spanning the gap. CDR3 loop: CASSFGSLSPFGGANVLTF. The CDR3 coding sequence is TGCGCCAGCAGCTTCGGGAGCCTCTCTCCTTTCGGCGGGGCCAACGTCCTGACTTTC. The full variable domain, with the rest looked up from reference TRBV5-1 and TRBJ2-6, is KAGVTQTPRYLIKTRGQQVTLSCSPISGHRSVSWYQQTPGQGLQFLFEYFSETQRNKGNFPGRFSGRQFSNSRSEMNVSTLELGDSALYLCASSFGSLSPFGGANVLTFGAGSRLTVL.

The V call is TRBV7-6, the J call TRBJ2-2; 8 nucleotides align to TRBD1. V gave up 6 bases and J gave up 4 bases; unmatched junction bases: 7. Germline lookup yields CDR1 SGHVS and CDR2 FNYEAQ. The CDR3 contains 15 residues. CDR3 coding DNA: TGTGCCAGCAGTACACGGGACAGGCCCACCGGGGAGCTGTTTTTT. It yields the protein CASSTRDRPTGELFF.

The chain uses TRBV5-5 and TRBJ1-5, with 12 bases matching TRBD1. Per germline, CDR1 SGHKS and CDR2 YYEKEE (reference sequence). The CDR3 has 18 residues. J was trimmed by 7 bases and V by 0 bases; bases with no gene match: 11. CDR3 coding DNA: TGTGCCAGCAGCTTGGATGGTTGGGGACAGGGGGCCAGGCAGCCCCAGCATTTT. The encoded protein is CASSLDGWGQGARQPQHF.

The V call is TRBV4-1, the J call TRBJ2-7; 7 nucleotides align to TRBD2. Germline CDR1 is MGHRA and CDR2 is YSYEKL. The CDR3 has 16 amino acids. Losses at the gene ends were 0 bases for V and 3 bases for J; bases not matched to a gene: 8. The CDR3 sequence: CASSQDRRLAVYEQYF. Here the CDR3 DNA reads TGCGCCAGCAGCCAAGATCGTCGGCTAGCGGTCTACGAGCAGTACTTC.

The V call is TRBV11-2, the J call TRBJ2-3; maybe TRBD1 (5 bases). The V and J ends lost 1 base and 0 bases respectively, with 11 bases between them. The germline CDR1 and CDR2 sequences are SGHAT and FQNNGV. This CDR3 comprises 16 residues. CDR3 nucleotide sequence: TGTGCCAGCAGCTTAGTGTCACAGGCGAGCACAGATACGCAGTATTTT. Translated: CASSLVSQASTDTQYF.

V and J are TRBV29-1 and TRBJ2-2; D may be TRBD1 (6 bases). The CDR3 has 14 residues. The V and J ends lost 8 bases and 2 bases respectively, with 15 bases between them. The germline CDR1 and CDR2 sequences are SQVTM and ANQGSEA. CDR3 in DNA: TGCAGCACCACCGGGACAAGTAACACCGGGGAGCTGTTTTTT. Residues: CSTTGTSNTGELFF.

This chain joins TRBV25-1 and TRBJ1-1, with D maybe TRBD1 (5 bases). From germline, CDR1 is MGHDK and CDR2 SYGVNS. The CDR3 covers 15 residues. Deletions cut 2 bases from V and 3 bases from J, with 13 bases between. The CDR3 reads CASSETDTSDTEAFF. As DNA, the CDR3 is TGTGCCAGCAGTGAAACGGACACGTCGGACACTGAAGCTTTCTTT. Drawing the rest from reference TRBV25-1 and TRBJ1-1, the complete variable domain is EADIYQTPRYLVIGTGKKITLECSQTMGHDKMYWYQQDPGMELHLIHYSYGVNSTEKGDLSSESTVSRIRTEHFPLTLESARPSHTSQYLCASSETDTSDTEAFFGQGTRLTVV.

This sequence joins TRBV19 and TRBJ1-2, with D hard to call. The V end was cut by 5 bases, the J end by 3 bases, with 22 bases between. The germline V gene encodes CDR1 LNHDA and CDR2 SQIVND (reference sequence). This CDR3 spans 17 amino acids. The CDR3 DNA sequence: TGTGCCAGTAGTCCCGGCGAGACGGGGAGGTCGCACTATGGCTACACCTTC. Protein: CASSPGETGRSHYGYTF.

This CDR3 is CASSLYLAGPYEQYF. CDR3 coding DNA: TGTGCCAGCAGCTTGTACCTAGCGGGGCCCTACGAGCAGTACTTC. V is TRBV5-5 and J is TRBJ2-7; TRBD2 aligns across 9 bases. Germline loops: CDR1 SGHKS, CDR2 YYEKEE (reference sequence). CDR3 length: 15 residues. The trim removed 1 base at V and 2 bases at J, leaving 4 bases unmatched.

The chain combines TRBV5-5 with TRBJ2-7; D gene uncertain. Looked up from germline, CDR1 is SGHKS and CDR2 is YYEKEE (reference sequence). This CDR3 spans 12 amino acids. Trimming removed 2 bases at V and 5 bases at J, with 8 bases between. CDR3 loop: CASSFRVNEQYF. The CDR3 DNA is TGTGCCAGCAGCTTTAGGGTGAACGAGCAGTACTTC.

The V call is TRBV27, the J call TRBJ2-7; D may correspond to TRBD1 or TRBD2 (5 bases each). Germline CDR1 is MNHEY and CDR2 is SMNVEV (reference sequence). The V end was cut by 5 bases, the J end by 2 bases, with 13 bases between. The CDR3 loop spans 14 amino acids. In DNA form, the CDR3 reads TGTGCCAGCAGTGTACGGGACGGACCCTACGAGCAGTACTTC. This codes for CASSVRDGPYEQYF.

The chain combines TRBV7-9 with TRBJ2-7; tentative D call: TRBD2 (5 bases). The CDR3 loop spans 14 amino acids. V shed 4 bases and J shed 6 bases, with 16 bases lying between them. The germline gives CDR1 SEHNR, CDR2 FQNEAQ (reference sequence). The CDR3 region has the DNA TGTGCCAGCAGCTACAACCGGGGAAACTTCGAGCAGTACTTC. Protein: CASSYNRGNFEQYF.

The chain carries TRBV11-2 and TRBJ2-1; 9 nucleotides agree with TRBD2. This CDR3 is built from 16 residues. CDR1 SGHAT and CDR2 FQNNGV come from the germline V gene. The V and J ends lost 5 bases and 8 bases, in that order; junction bases with no gene match: 13. As DNA, the CDR3 is TGTGCCAGCAGCCCGCCGAGGGCGGGAGGGCTCGATGAGCAGTTCTTC. Protein product: CASSPPRAGGLDEQFF.

This sequence joins TRBV20-1 and TRBJ2-5; D call uncertain. The CDR3 contains 11 residues. Per germline, CDR1 DFQATT and CDR2 SNEGSKA (reference sequence). The V and J ends lost 6 bases and 5 bases respectively, with 10 bases between them. CDR3 amino acids: CSANTPETQYF. The CDR3 DNA reads as TGCAGTGCAAATACCCCGGAGACCCAGTACTTC.

V gene TRBV30 combines with J gene TRBJ1-1; perhaps TRBD1 as D (5 bases). Germline CDR1 is GTSNPN and CDR2 is SVGIG (reference sequence). The V end was cut by 0 bases, the J end by 5 bases, with 10 bases between. The CDR3 consists of 13 residues. The CDR3 DNA is TGTGCCTGGAGTGTACAGGTGTGGACTGAAGCTTTCTTT. Amino acids: CAWSVQVWTEAFF.

This rearrangement joins TRBV6-1 to TRBJ2-7; TRBD2 aligns across 8 bases. The CDR3 extends over 15 amino acids. V gave up 6 bases and J gave up 4 bases; unmatched junction bases: 11. Germline CDR1 is MNHNS and CDR2 is SASEGT. The CDR3 coding sequence is TGTGCCAGCAGCTTAGAGCGGGAGCCCACATACGAGCAGTACTTC. It specifies CASSLEREPTYEQYF.

The V call is TRBV7-2, the J call TRBJ2-7; maybe TRBD2 (6 bases). CDR3 length: 14 residues. Germline V gene data show CDR1 as SGHTA and CDR2 as FQGNSA. Trimming shortened V by 5 bases and J by 0 bases, and 11 bases separated the two germline ends. DNA of the CDR3: TGTGCCAGCAGCCTGGGACTGTCCTCCTACGAGCAGTACTTC. Translation: CASSLGLSSYEQYF.

The chain is built from TRBV19 and TRBJ2-5; TRBD1 matches 9 bases. The CDR3 is 15 amino acids. Germline loops: CDR1 LNHDA, CDR2 SQIVND (reference sequence). Trimming cost V 6 bases and J 0 bases; bases outside gene matches: 5. The CDR3: CASSGTGRNQETQYF. Written as DNA, the CDR3 is TGTGCCAGTAGCGGGACAGGGCGAAACCAAGAGACCCAGTACTTC.

V usage is TRBV19 and J usage is TRBJ1-2, with 7 bases fitting TRBD1. After removal of 5 bases from V and 6 bases from J, the junction contained 9 bases not matched to a gene. The V gene's germline CDR1 is LNHDA and CDR2 SQIVND (reference sequence). CDR3 size: 14 residues. The DNA for the CDR3 is TGTGCCAGTAGTCAACCGGGACAGCAGCATGGCTACACCTTC. Encoded protein: CASSQPGQQHGYTF.

This clone was recorded only once. This rearrangement joins TRBV2 to TRBJ2-3, with D tentatively TRBD1 (5 bases). The CDR3 extends over 15 amino acids. Trimming shortened V by 2 bases and J by 2 bases, and 11 bases separated the two germline ends. Germline V gene lookup returns CDR1 SNHLY and CDR2 FYNNEI. CDR3 region: CASSERQGLTDTQYF. For the CDR3, the DNA is TGTGCCAGCAGTGAAAGGCAGGGCCTCACAGATACGCAGTATTTT.